Listed here are 30 T cell receptor beta chains from one sample, sequenced in a study of identical twins (TCRdb year 2016). Libraries came from 5' RACE. Sequenced on an Illumina HiSeq 2000. Starting from the raw public reads, TCRdb applied fastp trimming at Q25, assembled clones with MiXCR and retained in-frame beta chains. Each CDR3 protein appears once, grouped with its most common genes and DNA. The sample data list hundreds of thousands of distinct CDR3 sequences, and over 5% of these were observed just once. Around 1.7% of the sample comes from the top ten. Sample: naive T cells sorted from blood. What this sample's cell subset or site label stands for: cells isolated with a human naive T-cell isolation kit. The receptors here all came from a man between 18 and 35 years old in good health.

This clonotype was found many times. The V gene is TRBV4-1, the J gene TRBJ1-3, with D possibly matching TRBD1 (5 bases). Germline V gene lookup returns CDR1 MGHRA and CDR2 YSYEKL. V gave up 1 base and J gave up 4 bases, with 8 bases separating them. The CDR3 consists of 14 residues. The CDR3 DNA is TGCGCCAGCAGCCAAGGGACAATGGGAAACACCATATATTTT. The encoded protein is CASSQGTMGNTIYF.

The chain has TRBV6-4 and TRBJ1-2; D might be TRBD1 (5 bases). In germline, CDR1 is MRHNA, CDR2 SNTAGT. V was shortened by 4 bases and J by 7 bases, with 19 bases between the two germline ends. The CDR3 consists of 15 residues. The CDR3 coding sequence is TGTGCCAGCAGTGCCGAGGGGCTCGTCGAGGGTGGCTACACCTTC. Residues: CASSAEGLVEGGYTF.

This clonotype was detected ten times or more. V and J are TRBV7-8 and TRBJ2-5, with TRBD1 matching 7 bases. The V gene end was trimmed by 1 base and the J gene end by 5 bases; junction bases not matched to a gene: 19. This CDR3 contains 19 residues. Germline V gene sequence: CDR1 SGHVS, CDR2 FQNEAQ. This chain's CDR3 is CASSLGKIRDSITRETQYF. CDR3 nucleotide sequence: TGTGCCAGCAGCTTAGGGAAGATCCGGGACAGCATAACGCGGGAGACCCAGTACTTC.

In this sample, this clonotype turned up many times. DNA of the CDR3: TGTGCCAGCAGCTTTTACGAAGGTGAAAGATACGAGCAGTACTTC. Protein: CASSFYEGERYEQYF. The chain combines TRBV7-6 with TRBJ2-7; D not certain. Germline values: CDR1 SGHVS, CDR2 FNYEAQ. The CDR3 loop spans 15 amino acids. V was shortened by 3 bases and J by 4 bases, with 16 bases between the two germline ends. The complete variable domain, with remaining parts taken from reference TRBV7-6 and TRBJ2-7, reads GAGVSQSPRYKVTKRGQDVALRCDPISGHVSLYWYRQALGQGPEFLTYFNYEAQQDKSGLPNDRFSAERPEGSISTLTIQRTEQRDSAMYRCASSFYEGERYEQYFGPGTRLTVT.

This clonotype was detected many times. This chain connects TRBV20-1 to TRBJ2-3, with TRBD2 matching over 7 bases. Looked up from germline, CDR1 is DFQATT and CDR2 is SNEGSKA (reference sequence). J was trimmed by 2 bases and V by 6 bases; bases with no gene match: 11. The CDR3 consists of 15 residues. The CDR3 loop is CSATQLAEHTDTQYF. DNA for the CDR3: TGCAGTGCCACGCAGCTAGCGGAACACACAGATACGCAGTATTTT.

The table lists this clonotype with many counts. V and J are TRBV20-1 and TRBJ1-5; the D gene is possibly TRBD1 (6 bases). Per the germline V gene, CDR1 is DFQATT and CDR2 is SNEGSKA (reference sequence). The CDR3 sequence is 15 residues long. With 3 bases removed from V and 1 base from J, the gap between germline ends came to 13 bases. The CDR3 loop reads CSASSGGASNQPQHF. As DNA, the CDR3 is TGCAGTGCTAGTTCGGGGGGCGCGAGCAATCAGCCCCAGCATTTT.

This clonotype was picked up a small number of times. In DNA form, the CDR3 reads TGTGCCAGCAAAGGGCCAGGAGTCCTCTACGAGCAGTACTTC. Translation: CASKGPGVLYEQYF. This chain uses TRBV28 with TRBJ2-7; the D is unclear. Germline assignment: CDR1 MDHEN and CDR2 SYDVKM. Trimming pared 7 bases from V and 3 bases from J, leaving 16 bases between. The CDR3 contains 14 residues.

The chain joins TRBV15 to TRBJ2-7; TRBD1 matches 8 bases. The CDR3 consists of 16 residues. The J segment lost 2 bases and the V segment lost 1 base, leaving 7 bases of the junction unmatched. Looked up from germline, CDR1 is LNHNV and CDR2 is YYDKDF (reference sequence). The CDR3 spells CATSRGQGLSTYEQYF. The CDR3, as DNA: TGTGCCACCAGCAGAGGACAGGGGCTATCTACCTACGAGCAGTACTTC.

This clonotype was recorded at least ten times. The germline gene is not matched at one end of the junction; a read error may be the cause. This chain uses TRBV29-1 with TRBJ1-1; TRBD1 matches 9 bases. The CDR3 runs to 13 residues. Germline loops: CDR1 SQVTM, CDR2 ANQGSEA. The CDR3 reads CSVATGTGTAAFF. Here the CDR3 DNA reads TGCAGCGTCGCGACCGGGACAGGGACTGCAGCTTTCTTT.

The sample holds a few counts of this clonotype. V usage is TRBV12-3 or TRBV12-4 and J usage is TRBJ1-1, with no clear D. Trimming pared 6 bases from V and 0 bases from J, leaving 17 bases between. The length of the CDR3 is 16 residues. The CDR3 DNA follows: TGTGCCAGCAGCCCTGCCCCGGGCAAAGTGAACACTGAAGCTTTCTTT. Translated: CASSPAPGKVNTEAFF.

This clonotype appeared many times. The chain couples TRBV6-1 to TRBJ2-6; D gene unclear. The germline V gene has CDR1 MNHNS and CDR2 SASEGT. V gave up 7 bases and J gave up 0 bases, with 22 bases separating them. The CDR3 has 19 residues. The CDR3 nucleotides are TGTGCCAGCACTACCCCATGGTCTGGGAATTCCTCTGGGGCCAACGTCCTGACTTTC. Its protein is CASTTPWSGNSSGANVLTF.

The rearrangement links TRBV25-1 to TRBJ2-6; a weak D match, TRBD1 (7 bases). Germline V gives CDR1 MGHDK, CDR2 SYGVNS. CDR3 length equals 16 residues. With 8 bases removed from V and 3 bases from J, the gap between germline ends came to 17 bases. The chain's CDR3 is CASGGVQGYGANVLTF. Here the CDR3 DNA reads TGTGCCAGCGGAGGGGTACAGGGGTATGGGGCCAACGTCCTGACTTTC.

This clonotype has a handful of counts. The chain joins TRBV7-9 to TRBJ1-1; 9 positions match TRBD1. Per the germline V gene, CDR1 is SEHNR and CDR2 is FQNEAQ (reference sequence). CDR3 size: 15 residues. Losses at the gene ends were 4 bases for V and 0 bases for J; bases not matched to a gene: 3. As DNA, the CDR3 is TGTGCCAGCAGCTCGGACAGGGGTGTGAACACTGAAGCTTTCTTT. This sequence encodes CASSSDRGVNTEAFF. Full variable domain (outside the CDR3, taken from reference TRBV7-9 and TRBJ1-1): DTGVSQNPRHKITKRGQNVTFRCDPISEHNRLYWYRQTLGQGPEFLTYFQNEAQLEKSRLLSDRFSAERPKGSFSTLEIQRTEQGDSAMYLCASSSDRGVNTEAFFGQGTRLTVV.

Many counts were recorded for this clonotype. The chain employs TRBV10-3 and TRBJ1-6; 9 bases line up with TRBD1. With 5 bases clipped from V and 11 bases from J, the junction kept 7 bases outside the gene matches. The CDR3 is 14 residues long. Germline lookup yields CDR1 ENHRY and CDR2 SYGVKD. CDR3 sequence (DNA): TGTGCCATCAGTAGGGACAGGGTAGAAACACCCCTCCACTTT. Amino acid sequence: CAISRDRVETPLHF.

In this sample, this clonotype turned up many times. V and J are TRBV29-1 and TRBJ2-6; D unresolved. The CDR3 length is 13 residues. Germline CDR1 and CDR2: SQVTM and ANQGSEA. V lost 5 bases and J lost 0, with 5 bases in between. The CDR3 region is CSVSASGANVLTF. In DNA form, the CDR3 reads TGCAGCGTTAGTGCCTCTGGGGCCAACGTCCTGACTTTC.

The chain employs TRBV5-5 and TRBJ2-4; D unclear. Trimming pared 0 bases from V and 2 bases from J, leaving 6 bases between. Germline CDR1 SGHKS, CDR2 YYEKEE (reference sequence). The CDR3 consists of 14 residues. The CDR3 DNA follows: TGTGCCAGCAGCTTGGTAGCAACCAAAAACATTCAGTACTTC. Translation: CASSLVATKNIQYF.

This clonotype has at least ten counts. The rearrangement uses TRBV4-1 and TRBJ2-1; 13 bases are shared with TRBD2. The length of the CDR3 is 16 residues. Germline assignment: CDR1 MGHRA and CDR2 YSYEKL. V was clipped by 3 bases and J by 5 bases; unmatched bases: 4. DNA of the CDR3: TGCGCCAGCAGCCAGCGACTAGCGGGAGGCCACAATGAGCAGTTCTTC. Translated, it gives CASSQRLAGGHNEQFF.

This clonotype was detected a few times. The chain joins TRBV11-2 to TRBJ2-7; 8 bases align to TRBD2. Germline assignment: CDR1 SGHAT and CDR2 FQNNGV. The J segment lost 1 base and the V segment lost 8 bases, leaving 7 bases of the junction unmatched. The CDR3 has 14 amino acids. In DNA, the CDR3 is TGTGCCAGCCCAAGCGGGAGATTTTCCTACGAGCAGTACTTC. Translation: CASPSGRFSYEQYF.

This clonotype was counted between two and nine times. The J gene is TRBJ2-3, the V gene TRBV5-1; 11 nucleotides line up with TRBD2. The CDR3 has 16 residues. Unmatched junction bases numbered 16, after V lost 6 bases and J lost 10 bases. Per germline, CDR1 SGHRS and CDR2 YFSETQ. The CDR3 is CASTTHSGRAVMAQYF. The DNA for the CDR3 is TGCGCCAGCACCACCCATAGCGGGAGGGCCGTAATGGCGCAGTATTTT.

The table lists this clonotype with many counts. This rearrangement joins TRBV27 to TRBJ2-5; 8 bases align to TRBD2. The CDR3 extends over 14 amino acids. Germline assignment: CDR1 MNHEY and CDR2 SMNVEV (reference sequence). V dropped 6 bases and J dropped 4; count of bases not matched to a gene: 7. The CDR3 DNA follows: TGTGCCAGCAGACCGGGAGGGCCATCAGAGACCCAGTACTTC. Encoded protein: CASRPGGPSETQYF.

This clonotype came up many times. The chain uses TRBV29-1 and TRBJ2-1; 8 bases line up with TRBD2. Looked up from germline, CDR1 is SQVTM and CDR2 is ANQGSEA. The CDR3 sequence is 15 residues long. After removal of 8 bases from V and 9 bases from J, the junction contained 18 bases not matched to a gene. CDR3 nucleotides: TGCAGCATCATGCGTCCCGGGACTAGAGGGCGTGAGCAGTTCTTC. This translates into CSIMRPGTRGREQFF.

V and J are TRBV10-3 and TRBJ2-2, with 9 bases identical to TRBD1. Germline V gene sequence: CDR1 ENHRY, CDR2 SYGVKD. CDR3 length: 14 amino acids. Trimming cost V 8 bases and J 7 bases; bases outside gene matches: 8. Here the CDR3 DNA reads TGTGCCATCTTACCGGACAGGGGATACGGGGAGCTGTTTTTT. Its translation is CAILPDRGYGELFF.

This clonotype was counted ten times or more. The gene calls are TRBV20-1 and TRBJ2-4; D might be TRBD1 or TRBD2, each matching 6 bases. Per the germline V gene, CDR1 is DFQATT and CDR2 is SNEGSKA (reference sequence). The CDR3 contains 15 residues. Trimming shortened V by 1 base and J by 2 bases, and 12 bases separated the two germline ends. The CDR3 bases are TGCAGTGCTAGAGTGGGGGGCGCGACCAAAAACATTCAGTACTTC. Its translation is CSARVGGATKNIQYF.

This clonotype was recorded many times. This sequence joins TRBV7-6 and TRBJ2-3; TRBD2 is a possible D gene (5 bases). Germline-derived CDR1 and CDR2 are SGHVS and FNYEAQ. Trimming took off 0 bases at V and 5 bases at J, with 6 bases between the two ends. This CDR3 spans 13 amino acids. DNA for the CDR3: TGTGCCAGCAGCTTAGCGAGGGAAGATACGCAGTATTTT. It encodes CASSLAREDTQYF.

This clonotype has more than one count but fewer than ten. This chain links TRBV20-1 with TRBJ2-3, with D unresolved. The germline V gene has CDR1 DFQATT and CDR2 SNEGSKA (reference sequence). Trimming left V 0 bases short and J 0 bases short, with 10 bases between. The CDR3 has 15 amino acids. In nucleotides, the CDR3 is TGCAGTGCTAGAGATTACCCGGGTAGCACAGATACGCAGTATTTT. This codes for CSARDYPGSTDTQYF.

Worth noting for this clonotype: A read error is possible here, since a much larger clone lies one base away. CDR3 nucleotides: TGTGCCAGCAGCGTTTCCCCCCTCTCCTACGAGCAGTACTTC. This gives the protein CASSVSPLSYEQYF. V is TRBV9 and J is TRBJ2-7; D gene ambiguous. The CDR3 is 14 residues long. Trimming left V 2 bases short and J 0 bases short, with 9 bases between. Per germline, CDR1 SGDLS and CDR2 YYNGEE.

This clonotype was recorded at least ten times. The V call is TRBV12-3 or TRBV12-4, the J call TRBJ2-1, with 9 bases fitting TRBD1. CDR3 size: 16 residues. Trimming took 5 bases from V and 2 from J; bases not matched to a gene: 7. This CDR3 is CASSIPRDRAYNEQFF. The CDR3 DNA reads as TGTGCCAGCAGTATCCCCCGGGACAGGGCCTACAATGAGCAGTTCTTC.

This clonotype was observed at least ten times. The rearrangement links TRBV27 to TRBJ2-1; TRBD1 aligns across 8 bases. Germline CDR1 is MNHEY and CDR2 is SMNVEV (reference sequence). The J segment lost 2 bases and the V segment lost 6 bases, leaving 12 bases of the junction unmatched. This CDR3 has 17 residues. The CDR3 reads CASSSKWTGLPYNEQFF. In DNA form, the CDR3 reads TGTGCCAGCAGCTCAAAATGGACAGGGCTCCCCTACAATGAGCAGTTCTTC.

The V gene is TRBV29-1, the J gene TRBJ1-4; 8 bases are shared with TRBD1. CDR1 is SQVTM, CDR2 ANQGSEA, per germline. The CDR3 loop spans 15 amino acids. The J segment lost 7 bases and the V segment lost 2 bases, leaving 9 bases of the junction unmatched. The CDR3, as DNA: TGCAGCGTTGAATTTCATGGGACAGGCACTGAAAAACTGTTTTTT. Protein: CSVEFHGTGTEKLFF.

The chain carries TRBV6-5 and TRBJ2-7; no firm D call. CDR3 length equals 14 residues. Per the germline V gene, CDR1 is MNHEY and CDR2 is SVGAGI. V was pared by 2 bases and J by 3 bases, with 11 bases between. CDR3 in DNA: TGTGCCAGCAGTTACGGGCATTTGGACTACGAGCAGTACTTC. Its protein product is CASSYGHLDYEQYF.